This T cell receptor (beta chain) was identified during a study of T cells after yellow fever vaccination. TCRdb fed the 5' RACE reads into MiXCR, producing one record per CDR3 protein. The sample lists a few thousand distinct CDR3 sequences; roughly 7.5% were seen once. After removal of 6 bases from V and 5 bases from J, the junction contained 9 bases not matched to a gene. CDR1 MNHNY and CDR2 SVGAGI come from the germline V gene (reference sequence). The CDR3 is made up of 15 amino acids. This clonotype rates as medium-sized. The chain joins TRBV6-6 to TRBJ2-1; 8 positions agree with TRBD1. Sequencing used PBMCs, either bulk or a sorted T-cell subset (CD4+, CD8+, memory, or dextramer-sorted; not recorded which), obtained 15 days after the yellow fever booster vaccination. This TCR came from a man aged 25-40 years who received the YFV17D yellow fever vaccine. CDR3 protein: CASRLGQGGHNEQFF. As DNA, the CDR3 is TGTGCCAGCAGATTAGGACAGGGTGGGCACAATGAGCAGTTCTTC.